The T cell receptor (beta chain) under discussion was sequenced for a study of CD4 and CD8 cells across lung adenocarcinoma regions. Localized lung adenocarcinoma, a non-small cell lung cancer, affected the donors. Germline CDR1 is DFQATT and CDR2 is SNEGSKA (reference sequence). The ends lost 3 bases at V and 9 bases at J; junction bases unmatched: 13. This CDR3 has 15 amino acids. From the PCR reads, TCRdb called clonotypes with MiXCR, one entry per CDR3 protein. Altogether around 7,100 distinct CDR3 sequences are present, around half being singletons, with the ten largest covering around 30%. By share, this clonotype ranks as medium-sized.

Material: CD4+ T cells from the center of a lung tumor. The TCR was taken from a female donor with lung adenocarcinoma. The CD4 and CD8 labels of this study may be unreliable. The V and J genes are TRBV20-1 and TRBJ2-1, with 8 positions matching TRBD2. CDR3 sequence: CSASEGTSKIREQFF. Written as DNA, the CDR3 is TGCAGTGCTAGCGAGGGGACTAGTAAAATTCGTGAGCAGTTCTTC.